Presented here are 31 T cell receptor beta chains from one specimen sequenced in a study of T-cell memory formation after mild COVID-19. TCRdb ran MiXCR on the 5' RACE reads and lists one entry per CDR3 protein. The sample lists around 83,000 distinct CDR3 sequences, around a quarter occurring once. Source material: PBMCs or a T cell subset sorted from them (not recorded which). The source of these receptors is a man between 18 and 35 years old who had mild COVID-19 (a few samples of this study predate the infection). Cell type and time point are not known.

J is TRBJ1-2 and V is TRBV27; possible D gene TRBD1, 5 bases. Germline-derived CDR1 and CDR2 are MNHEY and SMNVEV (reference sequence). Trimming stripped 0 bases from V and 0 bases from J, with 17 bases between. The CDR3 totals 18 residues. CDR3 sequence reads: CASSLSVTQGATNYGYTF. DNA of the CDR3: TGTGCCAGCAGTTTATCCGTAACTCAGGGCGCTACTAACTATGGCTACACCTTC.

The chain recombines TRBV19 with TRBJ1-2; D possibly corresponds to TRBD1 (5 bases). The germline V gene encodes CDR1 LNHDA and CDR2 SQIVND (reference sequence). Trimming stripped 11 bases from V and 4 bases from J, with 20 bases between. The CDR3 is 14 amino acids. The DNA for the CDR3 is TGTGCCGCTTCGCCCCGACAGTCCGCCTATGGCTACACCTTC. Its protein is CAASPRQSAYGYTF.

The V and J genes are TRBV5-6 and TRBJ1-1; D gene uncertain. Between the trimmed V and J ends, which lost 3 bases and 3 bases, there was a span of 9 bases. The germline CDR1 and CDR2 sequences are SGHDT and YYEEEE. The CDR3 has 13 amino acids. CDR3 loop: CASSYLSDTEAFF. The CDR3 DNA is TGTGCCAGCAGCTATCTTTCGGACACTGAAGCTTTCTTT.

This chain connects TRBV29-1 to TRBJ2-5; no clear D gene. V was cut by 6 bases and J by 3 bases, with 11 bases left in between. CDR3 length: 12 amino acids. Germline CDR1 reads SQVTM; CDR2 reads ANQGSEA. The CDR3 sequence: CSVTRTEETQYF. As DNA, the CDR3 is TGCAGCGTCACCCGTACGGAAGAGACCCAGTACTTC.

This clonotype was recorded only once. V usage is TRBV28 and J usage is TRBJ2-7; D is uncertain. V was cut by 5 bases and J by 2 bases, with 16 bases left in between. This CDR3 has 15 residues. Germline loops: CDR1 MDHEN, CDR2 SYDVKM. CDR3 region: CASSPGLFLPYEQYV. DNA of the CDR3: TGTGCCAGCAGTCCCGGCCTCTTCCTACCCTACGAGCAGTACGTC.

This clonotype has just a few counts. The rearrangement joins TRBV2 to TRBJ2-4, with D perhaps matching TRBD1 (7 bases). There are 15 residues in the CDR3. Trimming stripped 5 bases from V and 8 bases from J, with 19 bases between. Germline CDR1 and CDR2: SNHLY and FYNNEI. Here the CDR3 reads CASSTRQGGLDIQYF. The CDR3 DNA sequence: TGTGCCAGCAGTACTAGACAGGGAGGTTTGGACATTCAGTACTTC.

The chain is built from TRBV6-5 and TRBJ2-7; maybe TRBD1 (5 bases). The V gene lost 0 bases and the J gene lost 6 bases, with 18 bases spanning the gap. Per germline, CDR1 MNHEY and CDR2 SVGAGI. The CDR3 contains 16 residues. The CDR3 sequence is CASSYSGRESWVEQYF. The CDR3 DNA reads TGTGCCAGCAGTTACTCGGGCAGGGAAAGTTGGGTCGAGCAGTACTTC.

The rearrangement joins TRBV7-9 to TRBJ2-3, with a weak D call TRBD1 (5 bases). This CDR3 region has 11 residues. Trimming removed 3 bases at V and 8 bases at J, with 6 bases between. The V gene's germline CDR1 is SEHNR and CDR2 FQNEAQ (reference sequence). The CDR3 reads CASSFRGTQYF. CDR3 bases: TGTGCCAGCAGCTTTAGGGGTACGCAGTATTTT.

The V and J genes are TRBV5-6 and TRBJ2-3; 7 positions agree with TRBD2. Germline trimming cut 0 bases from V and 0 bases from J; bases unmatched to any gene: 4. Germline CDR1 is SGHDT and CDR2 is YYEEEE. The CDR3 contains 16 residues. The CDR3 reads CASSLGAGSSTDTQYF. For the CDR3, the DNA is TGTGCCAGCAGCTTGGGAGCGGGGAGTAGCACAGATACGCAGTATTTT.

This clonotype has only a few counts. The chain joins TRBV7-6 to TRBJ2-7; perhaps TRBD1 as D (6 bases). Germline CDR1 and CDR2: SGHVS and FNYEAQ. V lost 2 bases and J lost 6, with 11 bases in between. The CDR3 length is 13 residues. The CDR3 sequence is CASSLSGASEQYF. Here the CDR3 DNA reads TGTGCCAGCAGCTTATCAGGGGCGTCCGAGCAGTACTTC.

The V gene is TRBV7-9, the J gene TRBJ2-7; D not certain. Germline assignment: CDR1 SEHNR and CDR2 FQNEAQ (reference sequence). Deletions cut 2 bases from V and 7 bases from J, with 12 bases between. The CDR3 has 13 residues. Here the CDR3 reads CASSLSGVNEQYV. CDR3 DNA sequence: TGTGCCAGCAGCTTAAGTGGGGTGAATGAGCAGTACGTC.

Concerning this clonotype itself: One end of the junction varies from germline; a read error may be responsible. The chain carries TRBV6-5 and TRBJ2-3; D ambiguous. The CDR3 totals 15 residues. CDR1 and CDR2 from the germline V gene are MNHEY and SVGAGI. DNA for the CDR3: TGTGCCAGCAGTTACTCGATGACGGGCACAGTTACGCAGTATTTT. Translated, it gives CASSYSMTGTVTQYF.

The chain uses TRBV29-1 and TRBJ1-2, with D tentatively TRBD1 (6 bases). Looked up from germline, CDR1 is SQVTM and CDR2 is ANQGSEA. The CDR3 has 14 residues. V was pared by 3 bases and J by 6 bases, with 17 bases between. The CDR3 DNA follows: TGCAGCGTTGATGCGGGGGGCACGGCGGATGGCTACACCTTC. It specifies CSVDAGGTADGYTF.

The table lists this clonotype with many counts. The CDR3 bases are TGCGCCAGCAGTGCCGGTCTCACAGATACGCAGTATTTT. As protein: CASSAGLTDTQYF. The chain has TRBV10-1 and TRBJ2-3; D unclear. Trimming left V 4 bases short and J 2 bases short, with 7 bases between. Germline V gene data show CDR1 as WNHNN and CDR2 as SYGVQD (reference sequence). The CDR3 spans 13 residues.

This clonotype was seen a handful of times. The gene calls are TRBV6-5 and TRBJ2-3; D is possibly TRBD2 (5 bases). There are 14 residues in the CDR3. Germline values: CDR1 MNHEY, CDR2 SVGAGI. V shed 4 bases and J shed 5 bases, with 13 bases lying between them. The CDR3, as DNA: TGTGCCAGCAGTTGGTCCGAGGGCGGAGATACGCAGTATTTT. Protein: CASSWSEGGDTQYF.

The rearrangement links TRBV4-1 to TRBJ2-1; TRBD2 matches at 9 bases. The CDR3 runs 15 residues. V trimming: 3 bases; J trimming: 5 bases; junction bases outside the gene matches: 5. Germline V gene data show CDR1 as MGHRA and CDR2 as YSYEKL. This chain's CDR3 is CASSQSGGSNNEQFF. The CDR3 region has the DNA TGCGCCAGCAGCCAGAGCGGGGGGTCAAACAATGAGCAGTTCTTC.

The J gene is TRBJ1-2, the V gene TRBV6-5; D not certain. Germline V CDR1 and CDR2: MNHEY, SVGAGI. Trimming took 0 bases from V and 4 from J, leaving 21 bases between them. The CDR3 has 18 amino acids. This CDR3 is CASSYSDVRILPAYGYTF. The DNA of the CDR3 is TGTGCCAGCAGTTACTCCGATGTCCGGATCTTACCAGCCTATGGCTACACCTTC.

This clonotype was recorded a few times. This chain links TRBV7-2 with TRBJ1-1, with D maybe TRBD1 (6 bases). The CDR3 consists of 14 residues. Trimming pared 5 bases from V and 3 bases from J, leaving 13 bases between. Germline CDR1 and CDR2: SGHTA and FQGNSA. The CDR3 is CASSIGGGHTEAFF. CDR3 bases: TGTGCCAGCAGCATAGGGGGGGGCCACACTGAAGCTTTCTTT. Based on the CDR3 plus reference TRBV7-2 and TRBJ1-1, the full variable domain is GAGVSQSPSNKVTEKGKDVELRCDPISGHTALYWYRQSLGQGLEFLIYFQGNSAPDKSGLPSDRFSAERTGGSVSTLTIQRTQQEDSAVYLCASSIGGGHTEAFFGQGTRLTVV.

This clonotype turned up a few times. The CDR3 DNA follows: TGTGCCAGCAGCTTAGTAGGGGACACCCAGAACACTGAAGCTTTCTTT. Translating gives CASSLVGDTQNTEAFF. The chain employs TRBV7-4 and TRBJ1-1; a possible D gene is TRBD1 (6 bases). The V gene lost 1 base and the J gene lost 1 base, with 13 bases spanning the gap. This CDR3 is 16 amino acids long. Looked up from germline, CDR1 is SGHVT and CDR2 is SQSDAQ.

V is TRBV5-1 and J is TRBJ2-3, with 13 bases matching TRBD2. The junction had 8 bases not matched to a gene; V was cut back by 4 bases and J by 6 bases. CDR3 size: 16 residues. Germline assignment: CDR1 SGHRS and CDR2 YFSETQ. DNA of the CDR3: TGCGCCAGCAGCCCCCGACTAGCGGGGGGCGGGGATACGCAGTATTTT. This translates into CASSPRLAGGGDTQYF.

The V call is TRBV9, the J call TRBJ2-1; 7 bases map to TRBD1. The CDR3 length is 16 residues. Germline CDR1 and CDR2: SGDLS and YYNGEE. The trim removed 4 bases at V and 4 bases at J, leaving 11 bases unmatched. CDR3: CASSIRTGQSYNEQFF. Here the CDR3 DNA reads TGTGCCAGCAGCATCCGTACGGGACAGTCTTACAATGAGCAGTTCTTC.

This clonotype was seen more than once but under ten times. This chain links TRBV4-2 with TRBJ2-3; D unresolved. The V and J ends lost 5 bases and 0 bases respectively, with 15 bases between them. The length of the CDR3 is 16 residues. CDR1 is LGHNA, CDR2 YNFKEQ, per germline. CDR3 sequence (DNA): TGTGCCAGCAGCATATCGCACGAGTACAGCACAGATACGCAGTATTTT. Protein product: CASSISHEYSTDTQYF.

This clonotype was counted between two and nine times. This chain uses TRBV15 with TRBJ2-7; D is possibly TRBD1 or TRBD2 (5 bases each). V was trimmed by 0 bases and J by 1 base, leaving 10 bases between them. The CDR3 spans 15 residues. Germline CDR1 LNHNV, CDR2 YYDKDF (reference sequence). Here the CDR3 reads CATSRDLGESYEQYV. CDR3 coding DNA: TGTGCCACCAGCAGAGATTTGGGGGAGTCCTACGAGCAGTACGTC.

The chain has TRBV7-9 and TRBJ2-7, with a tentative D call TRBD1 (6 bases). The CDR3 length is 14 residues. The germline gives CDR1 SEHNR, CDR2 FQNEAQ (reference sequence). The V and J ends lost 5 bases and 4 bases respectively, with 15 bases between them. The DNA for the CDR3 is TGTGCCAGCAGCCGATCGACAGGAGTATACGAGCAGTACGTC. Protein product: CASSRSTGVYEQYV.

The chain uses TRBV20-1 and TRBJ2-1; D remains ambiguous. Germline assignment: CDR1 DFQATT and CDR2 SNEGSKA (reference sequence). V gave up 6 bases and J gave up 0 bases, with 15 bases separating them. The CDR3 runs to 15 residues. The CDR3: CSAILQVSSYNEQFF. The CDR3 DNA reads TGCAGTGCCATACTCCAGGTCAGCTCCTACAATGAGCAGTTCTTC.

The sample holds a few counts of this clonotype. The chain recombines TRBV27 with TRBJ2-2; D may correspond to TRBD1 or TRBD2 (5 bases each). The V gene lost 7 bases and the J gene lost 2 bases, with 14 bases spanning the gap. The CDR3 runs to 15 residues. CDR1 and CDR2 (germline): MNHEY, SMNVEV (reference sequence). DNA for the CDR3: TGTGCCAGCACCCTGGGTGGGGGAAACACCGGGGAGCTGTTTTTT. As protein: CASTLGGGNTGELFF.

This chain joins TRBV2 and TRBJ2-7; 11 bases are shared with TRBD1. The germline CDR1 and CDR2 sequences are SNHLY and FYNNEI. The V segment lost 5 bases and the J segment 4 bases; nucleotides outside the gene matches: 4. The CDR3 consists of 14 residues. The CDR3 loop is CASSSRDRGYEQYF. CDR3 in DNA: TGTGCCAGCAGTAGCCGGGACAGGGGGTACGAGCAGTACTTC.

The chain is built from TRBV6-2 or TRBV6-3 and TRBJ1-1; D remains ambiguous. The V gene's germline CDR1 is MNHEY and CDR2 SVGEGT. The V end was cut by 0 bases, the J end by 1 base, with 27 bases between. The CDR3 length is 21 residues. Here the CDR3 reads CASSYSIESHPWRNPNTEAFF. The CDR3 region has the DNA TGTGCCAGCAGTTACTCGATCGAAAGCCACCCCTGGCGGAACCCGAACACTGAAGCTTTCTTT.

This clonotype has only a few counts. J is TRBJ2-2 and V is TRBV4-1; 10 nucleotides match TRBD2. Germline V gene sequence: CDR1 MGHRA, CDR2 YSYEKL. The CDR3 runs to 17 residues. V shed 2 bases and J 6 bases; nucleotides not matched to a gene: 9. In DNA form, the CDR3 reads TGCGCCAGCAGCCAACCTAGCGGGGGAGGTCTGGCCGGGGAGCTGTTTTTT. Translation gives CASSQPSGGGLAGELFF.

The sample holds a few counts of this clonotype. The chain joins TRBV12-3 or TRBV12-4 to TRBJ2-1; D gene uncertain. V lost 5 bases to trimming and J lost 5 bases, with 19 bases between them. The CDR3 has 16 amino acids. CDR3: CASSQATVGVHNEQFF. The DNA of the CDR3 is TGTGCCAGCAGTCAAGCAACAGTGGGCGTTCACAATGAGCAGTTCTTC.

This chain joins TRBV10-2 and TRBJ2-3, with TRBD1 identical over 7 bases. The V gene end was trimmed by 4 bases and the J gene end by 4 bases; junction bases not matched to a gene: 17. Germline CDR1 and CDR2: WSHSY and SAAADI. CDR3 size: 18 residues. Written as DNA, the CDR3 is TGCGCCAGCAGTGTCAGTGGGACAGTATATCTGCACGCAGATACGCAGTATTTT. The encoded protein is CASSVSGTVYLHADTQYF.